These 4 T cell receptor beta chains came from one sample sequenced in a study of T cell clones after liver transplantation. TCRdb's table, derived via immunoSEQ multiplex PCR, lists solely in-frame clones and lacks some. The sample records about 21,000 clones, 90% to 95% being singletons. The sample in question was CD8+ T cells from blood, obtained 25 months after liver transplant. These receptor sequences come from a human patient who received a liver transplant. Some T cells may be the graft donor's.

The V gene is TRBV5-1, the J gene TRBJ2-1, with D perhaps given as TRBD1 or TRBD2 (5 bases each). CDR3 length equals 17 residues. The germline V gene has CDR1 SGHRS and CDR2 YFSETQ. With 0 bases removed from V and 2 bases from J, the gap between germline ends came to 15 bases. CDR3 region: CASSLVRSVGAYNEQFF. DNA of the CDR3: TGCGCCAGCAGCTTGGTTCGGAGTGTGGGGGCCTACAATGAGCAGTTCTTC.

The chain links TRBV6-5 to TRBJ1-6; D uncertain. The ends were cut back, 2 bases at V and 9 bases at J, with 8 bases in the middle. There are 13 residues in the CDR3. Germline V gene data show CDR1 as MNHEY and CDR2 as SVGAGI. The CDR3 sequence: CASSYDVGSPLHF. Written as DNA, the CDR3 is TGTGCCAGCAGTTACGACGTTGGTTCACCCCTCCACTTT.

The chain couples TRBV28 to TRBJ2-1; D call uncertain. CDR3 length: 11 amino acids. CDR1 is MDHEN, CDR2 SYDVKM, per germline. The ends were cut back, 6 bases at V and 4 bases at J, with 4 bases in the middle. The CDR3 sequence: CASRDYNEQFF. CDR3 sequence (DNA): TGTGCCAGCAGAGATTACAATGAGCAGTTCTTC. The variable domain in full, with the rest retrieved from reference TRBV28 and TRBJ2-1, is DVKVTQSSRYLVKRTGEKVFLECVQDMDHENMFWYRQDPGLGLRLIYFSYDVKMKEKGDIPEGYSVSREKKERFSLILESASTNQTSMYLCASRDYNEQFFGPGTRLTVL.

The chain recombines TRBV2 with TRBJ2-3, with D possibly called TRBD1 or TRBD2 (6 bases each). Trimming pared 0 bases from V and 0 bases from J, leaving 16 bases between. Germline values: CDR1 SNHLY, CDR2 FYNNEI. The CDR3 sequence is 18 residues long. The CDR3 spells CASSEAHGGPRSTDTQYF. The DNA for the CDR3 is TGTGCCAGCAGTGAAGCGCATGGGGGGCCCCGAAGCACAGATACGCAGTATTTT.